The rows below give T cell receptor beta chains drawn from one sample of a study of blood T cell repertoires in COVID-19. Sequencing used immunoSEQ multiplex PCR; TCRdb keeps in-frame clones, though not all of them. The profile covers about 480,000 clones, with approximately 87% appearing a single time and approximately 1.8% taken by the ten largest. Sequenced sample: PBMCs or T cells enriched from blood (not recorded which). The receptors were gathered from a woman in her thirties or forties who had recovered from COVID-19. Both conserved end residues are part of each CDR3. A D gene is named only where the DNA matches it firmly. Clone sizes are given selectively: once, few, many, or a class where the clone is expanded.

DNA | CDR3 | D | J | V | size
TGTGCCAGCAGCTTGGCGCACGGACAGGGCCTCTACGAGCAGTACTTC | CASSLAHGQGLYEQYF | TRBD1 | TRBJ2-7 | TRBV5-5 | .
TGTGCCAGCAGCTCCGAGCGGAACTCCTACAATGAGCAGTTCTTC | CASSSERNSYNEQFF | . | TRBJ2-1 | TRBV6-2/TRBV6-3 | .
TGTGCCAGCAGTTACCAAACAGGGGGCGAGTATGGCTACACCTTC | CASSYQTGGEYGYTF | TRBD1 | TRBJ1-2 | TRBV6-2/TRBV6-3 | .
TGCGCCAGCAGCCAAGATGTGGACAGGGATTATGGCTACACCTTC | CASSQDVDRDYGYTF | TRBD1 | TRBJ1-2 | TRBV4-3 | .
TGCGCCAGCAGACTTCAGGGCGCCCCATATAATGAAAAACTGTTTTTT | CASRLQGAPYNEKLFF | . | TRBJ1-4 | TRBV5-1 | .
TGTGCCAGCAGGCGGCCAGCGGGAGTAACAGATACGCAGTATTTT | CASRRPAGVTDTQYF | TRBD2 | TRBJ2-3 | TRBV13 | .
TGTGCCAGCAGCTTACTAGCGGGGCTAAGCTACGAGCAGTACTTC | CASSLLAGLSYEQYF | TRBD2 | TRBJ2-7 | TRBV7-2 | .
TGCGCCAGCAGCCTCAGACAGGGCTACGAGCAGTACTTC | CASSLRQGYEQYF | TRBD1 | TRBJ2-7 | TRBV4-3 | .
TGTGCCAGCAGCTCACGTGGGCAGACCAACACCGGGGAGCTGTTTTTT | CASSSRGQTNTGELFF | . | TRBJ2-2 | TRBV11-3 | once
TGTGCCAGCACCGCCGGGACAGGGGGCGAGAATGAGCAGTTCTTC | CASTAGTGGENEQFF | TRBD1 | TRBJ2-1 | TRBV2 | .
TGTGCCAGCCACCCGTGGAGGGTGAACACTGAAGCTTTCTTT | CASHPWRVNTEAFF | . | TRBJ1-1 | TRBV19 | .
TGTGCCAGCAGTCTCTCTAGCGGGAGAGCCCGAGTCGATGAGCAGTTCTTC | CASSLSSGRARVDEQFF | TRBD2 | TRBJ2-1 | TRBV27 | .
TGTGCTAGTGGGAGGGGGATCTCTGGAAACACCATATATTTT | CASGRGISGNTIYF | . | TRBJ1-3 | TRBV12-5 | .
TGTGCCAGCAGCCGGGGACAGGCCATTAACTATGGCTACACCTTC | CASSRGQAINYGYTF | TRBD1 | TRBJ1-2 | TRBV6-5 | .
TGCGCCAGCAGCAAGGACAGTCCTGGAAACACCATATATTTT | CASSKDSPGNTIYF | . | TRBJ1-3 | TRBV5-1 | .
TGTGCCAGCAGTGTTGGTAGCTCCTATAATTCACCCCTCCACTTT | CASSVGSSYNSPLHF | . | TRBJ1-6 | TRBV2 | .
TGTGCCACCTCCCCAGGGGAGTACACCGGGGAGCTGTTTTTT | CATSPGEYTGELFF | . | TRBJ2-2 | TRBV15 | .
TGTGCCAGCTCAATGGGACACGGCGACACTGAAGCTTTCTTT | CASSMGHGDTEAFF | . | TRBJ1-1 | TRBV18 | .
TGTGCCAGCTCACCACCGAGTCAGGGGACCTACGAGCAGTACTTC | CASSPPSQGTYEQYF | . | TRBJ2-7 | TRBV18 | .
TGTGCCAGCAGTTACGTGGTGGGCTCTGAAGCTTTCTTT | CASSYVVGSEAFF | . | TRBJ1-1 | TRBV6-2/TRBV6-3 | .
TGTGCCACCAGCAGAGCTACAGGCACAGATACGCAGTATTTT | CATSRATGTDTQYF | . | TRBJ2-3 | TRBV15 | .
TGTGCTAGTGGTTTGTCCGGGGGGCTGGGTCAGCCCCAGCATTTT | CASGLSGGLGQPQHF | . | TRBJ1-5 | TRBV12-5 | once
TGTGCCACCCAAAGTGGGACAGTCTACAATGAGCAGTTCTTC | CATQSGTVYNEQFF | TRBD1 | TRBJ2-1 | TRBV27 | once
TGTGCCAGTAGTGGTGACACCCCAATTTACGCAAGCAATCAGCCCCAGCATTTT | CASSGDTPIYASNQPQHF | . | TRBJ1-5 | TRBV19 | .
TGTGCCATCAGTGAGTCGCCAAGACAGGGGACCACTGAAGCTTTCTTT | CAISESPRQGTTEAFF | TRBD1 | TRBJ1-1 | TRBV10-3 | .
TGTGCCAGCAGCCAACCTGGCGGACAGGGTCAAGAGACCCAGTACTTC | CASSQPGGQGQETQYF | TRBD1 | TRBJ2-5 | TRBV14 | .
TGTGCCAGCAGTGAAGGCGCGGTCAGGGGGACCCAGTACTTC | CASSEGAVRGTQYF | . | TRBJ2-5 | TRBV2 | once
TGTGCCAGCAGCGTACTGTCCGGCCAAGAGACCCAGTACTTC | CASSVLSGQETQYF | . | TRBJ2-5 | TRBV9 | .
TGTGCCAGCAGCTCATCCGGGACAAACTCCTACAATGAGCAGTTCTTC | CASSSSGTNSYNEQFF | . | TRBJ2-1 | TRBV7-2 | .
TGTGCCAGCAGCTTAGTGGGAGTCCGCTACCAGTCGAACACTGAAGCTTTCTTT | CASSLVGVRYQSNTEAFF | . | TRBJ1-1 | TRBV7-2 | .
TGCGCCAGCAGCCAAGATCCTTCGCGGGCCTCAGATACGCAGTATTTT | CASSQDPSRASDTQYF | . | TRBJ2-3 | TRBV4-3 | .
TGTGCCAGCAGCCCGTTCGGGATGAGCACTGAAGCTTTCTTT | CASSPFGMSTEAFF | . | TRBJ1-1 | TRBV13 | .
TGTGCCAGCAGTTACGCCAGGGCTCTCGGCTACACCTTC | CASSYARALGYTF | . | TRBJ1-2 | TRBV6-5 | .
TGCGCCAGCAGCCCTTTAGGGGCCTCCGCTGAAGCTTTCTTT | CASSPLGASAEAFF | . | TRBJ1-1 | TRBV4-1 | .
TGCAGCGCCCGACTAGCGGGGCGCTCCTACAATGAGCAGTTCTTC | CSARLAGRSYNEQFF | TRBD2 | TRBJ2-1 | TRBV29-1 | .
TGTGCCTGGCTACCCAGGGGGACCCCCTACGAGCAGTACTTC | CAWLPRGTPYEQYF | TRBD1 | TRBJ2-7 | TRBV30 | .